This TCR beta chain was identified in a study of shared clonotypes between healthy human individuals. Study-level points and caveats: Clonotypes which were not shared had lower generation probabilities than clonotypes that all four donors shared.

Clones were read by immunoSEQ multiplex PCR, and TCRdb kept only the in-frame ones, dropping some. The data show 100,000 or so clones, with 68% seen just once and roughly 24% held by the top ten. Germline V gives CDR1 SGHKS, CDR2 YYEKEE (reference sequence). This CDR3 is 15 amino acids long. After removal of 4 bases from V and 0 bases from J, the junction contained 5 bases not matched to a gene. CCR7-negative CD45RA+ TemRA cells were combined with CD45RO+ cells to form CD8 memory. Notes on this clone: Its target is unknown.

This receptor was taken from a woman in her thirties in good health. Sample: memory CD8+ T cells sorted from blood. Subset defined: CD45RO+ cells pooled with CCR7-negative TemRA cells. This chain joins TRBV5-5 and TRBJ1-2; TRBD1 aligns across 8 bases. The CDR3 reads CASSPGQGPNYGYTF. The CDR3 DNA follows: TGTGCCAGCAGCCCCGGACAGGGCCCTAACTATGGCTACACCTTC. Complete variable domain (other parts from reference TRBV5-5 and TRBJ1-2): DAGVTQSPTHLIKTRGQQVTLRCSPISGHKSVSWYQQVLGQGPQFIFQYYEKEERGRGNFPDRFSARQFPNYSSELNVNALLLGDSALYLCASSPGQGPNYGYTFGSGTRLTVV.